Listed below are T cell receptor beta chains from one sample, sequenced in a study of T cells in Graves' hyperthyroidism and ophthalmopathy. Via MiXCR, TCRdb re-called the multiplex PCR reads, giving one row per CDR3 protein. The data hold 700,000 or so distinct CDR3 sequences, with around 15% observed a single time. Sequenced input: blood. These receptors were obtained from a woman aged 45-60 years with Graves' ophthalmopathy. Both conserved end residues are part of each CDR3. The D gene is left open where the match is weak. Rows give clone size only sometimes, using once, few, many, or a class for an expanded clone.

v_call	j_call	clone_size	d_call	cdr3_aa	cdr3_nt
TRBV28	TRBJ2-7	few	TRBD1	CAGSSGQGAYEQYF	TGTGCCGGCAGCTCCGGACAGGGGGCCTACGAGCAGTACTTC
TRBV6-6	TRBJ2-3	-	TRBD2	CASSYSAGGTDTLYF	TGTGCCAGCAGTTACTCGGCGGGAGGGACAGATACGCTGTATTTT
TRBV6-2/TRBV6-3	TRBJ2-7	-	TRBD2	CASSYFIGGSSYEQYF	TGTGCCAGCAGTTACTTTATCGGGGGGAGCTCCTACGAGCAGTACTTC
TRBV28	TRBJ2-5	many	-	CASSLSLGPLQETQYF	TGTGCCAGCAGTTTATCTCTAGGGCCTCTCCAAGAGACCCAGTACTTC
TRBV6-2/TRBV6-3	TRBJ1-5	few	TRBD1	CASTLTGVQPQHF	TGTGCCAGCACCTTAACAGGGGTTCAGCCCCAGCATTTT
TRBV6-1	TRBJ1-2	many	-	CASSVSRDGSYYGYTF	TGTGCCAGCAGTGTATCCCGGGACGGAAGTTACTATGGCTACACCTTC
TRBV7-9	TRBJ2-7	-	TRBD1	CASSLGRTTGVSYEQYF	TGTGCCAGCAGCTTAGGCCGGACGACAGGGGTATCCTACGAGCAGTACTTC
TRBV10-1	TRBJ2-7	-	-	CASSAPTAPYEQYF	TGCGCCAGCAGTGCTCCGACCGCGCCCTACGAGCAGTACTTC
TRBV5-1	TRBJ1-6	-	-	CASSLEQTINSPLHF	TGCGCCAGCAGCTTGGAACAGACTATTAATTCACCCCTCCACTTT
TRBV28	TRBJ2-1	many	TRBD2	CASRPGGSYNEQFF	TGTGCCAGCAGGCCCGGGGGGTCATACAATGAGCAGTTCTTC
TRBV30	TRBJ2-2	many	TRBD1	CAWTGGRGSNTGELFF	TGTGCCTGGACCGGCGGCAGGGGGTCCAACACCGGGGAGCTGTTTTTT
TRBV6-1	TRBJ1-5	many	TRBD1	CASRDRGPGQPQHF	TGTGCCAGCAGGGACAGGGGGCCTGGACAGCCCCAGCATTTT
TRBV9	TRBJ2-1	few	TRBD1	CASSPLPGTGAQEQFF	TGTGCCAGCAGCCCCCTACCCGGGACAGGGGCCCAAGAGCAGTTCTTC
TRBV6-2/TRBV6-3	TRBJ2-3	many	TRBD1	CASSLVGRRQGPTDTQYF	TGTGCCAGCAGTCTGGTTGGGCGAAGACAGGGCCCCACAGATACGCAGTATTTT
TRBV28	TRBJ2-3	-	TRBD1	CASSFSRGQGVDTQYF	TGTGCCAGCAGTTTCTCCAGGGGCCAGGGGGTAGATACGCAGTATTTT
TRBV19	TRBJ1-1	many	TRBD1	CASSVRTGQTEAFF	TGTGCCAGTAGTGTCCGGACAGGGCAAACTGAAGCTTTCTTT
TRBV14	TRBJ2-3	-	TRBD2	CASSHPAGGYSDTQYF	TGTGCCAGCAGCCACCCGGCGGGGGGTTATTCAGATACGCAGTATTTT
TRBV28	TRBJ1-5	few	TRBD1	CASRNRDRGIQPQHF	TGTGCCAGCAGAAACCGGGACAGGGGTATTCAGCCCCAGCATTTT
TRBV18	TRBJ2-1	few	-	CASSWRPNEQFF	TGTGCCAGCTCGTGGAGGCCCAATGAGCAGTTCTTC
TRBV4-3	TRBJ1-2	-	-	CASSQDPGQPADGYTF	TGCGCCAGCAGCCAAGATCCGGGACAACCTGCGGATGGCTACACCTTC
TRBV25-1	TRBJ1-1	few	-	CASTEGVGRAFF	TGTGCCAGCACCGAAGGGGTAGGGAGAGCTTTCTTT
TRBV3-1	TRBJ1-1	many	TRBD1	CASSPSQGAPFF	TGTGCCAGCAGCCCTTCCCAGGGGGCACCTTTCTTT
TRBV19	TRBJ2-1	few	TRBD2	CASSIQRGNNEQFF	TGTGCCAGTAGTATCCAGCGGGGCAACAATGAGCAGTTCTTC
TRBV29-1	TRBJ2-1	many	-	CSAGAGEQFF	TGCAGCGCCGGGGCTGGTGAGCAGTTCTTC
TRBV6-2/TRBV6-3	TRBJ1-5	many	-	CASSYGSRNQPQHF	TGTGCCAGCAGTTATGGTTCCCGAAATCAGCCCCAGCATTTT
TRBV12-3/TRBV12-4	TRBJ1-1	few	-	CASSLLADSLTEAFF	TGTGCCAGCAGTTTATTGGCAGACTCCCTCACTGAAGCTTTCTTT
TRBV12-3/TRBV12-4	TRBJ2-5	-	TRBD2	CASKPGLGGETQYF	TGTGCCAGCAAACCGGGACTAGGTGGGGAGACCCAGTACTTC
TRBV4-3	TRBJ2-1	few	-	CASSQDKTYEQFF	TGCGCCAGCAGCCAAGATAAAACCTATGAGCAGTTCTTC
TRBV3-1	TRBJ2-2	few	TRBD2	CASSQQLAGGFWPGELFF	TGTGCCAGCAGCCAACAACTAGCGGGAGGATTTTGGCCCGGGGAGCTGTTTTTT
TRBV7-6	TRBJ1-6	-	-	CASSLSRPGDFNSPLHF	TGTGCCAGCAGCTTATCGCGGCCGGGAGATTTTAATTCACCCCTCCACTTT
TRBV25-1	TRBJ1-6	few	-	CASSGRRREVSPLHF	TGTGCCAGCAGTGGACGACGTCGGGAGGTTTCACCCCTCCACTTT
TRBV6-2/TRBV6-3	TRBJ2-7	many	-	CASSAGLFRYEQYF	TGTGCCAGCAGCGCAGGACTATTTCGCTACGAGCAGTACTTC
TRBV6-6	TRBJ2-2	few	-	CASSYGVMAGELFF	TGTGCCAGCAGTTACGGGGTCATGGCCGGGGAGCTGTTTTTT
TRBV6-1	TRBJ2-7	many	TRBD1	CASRDPGQGTGEQYF	TGTGCCAGCAGAGATCCGGGACAGGGTACGGGGGAGCAGTACTTC
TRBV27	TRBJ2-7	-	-	CASSSTYSCEQYF	TGTGCCAGCAGTTCTACGTATTCCTGCGAGCAGTACTTC
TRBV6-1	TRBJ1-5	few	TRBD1	CASADREGNQPQHF	TGTGCCAGCGCGGACAGGGAGGGCAATCAGCCCCAGCATTTT
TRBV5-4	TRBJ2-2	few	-	CASSLGVSETGELFF	TGTGCCAGCAGCTTGGGGGTTTCGGAAACCGGGGAGCTGTTTTTT
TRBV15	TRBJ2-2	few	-	CATSRVKGAGELFF	TGTGCCACCAGCAGAGTAAAGGGTGCCGGGGAGCTGTTTTTT
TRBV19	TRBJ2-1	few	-	CASRGWGGANNEQFF	TGTGCCAGTAGAGGGTGGGGGGGGGCGAACAATGAGCAGTTCTTC
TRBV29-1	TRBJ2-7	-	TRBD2	CSVPGGEAGNPYEQYF	TGCAGCGTTCCTGGGGGGGAAGCGGGAAACCCCTACGAGCAGTACTTC
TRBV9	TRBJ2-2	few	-	CASSAGPGAWTGELFF	TGTGCCAGCAGCGCGGGCCCGGGGGCGTGGACCGGGGAGCTGTTTTTT
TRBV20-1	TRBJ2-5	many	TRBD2	CSARGGLAGPQETQYF	TGCAGTGCTAGAGGGGGGCTAGCGGGACCCCAAGAGACCCAGTACTTC
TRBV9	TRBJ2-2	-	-	CASSDQIAPGELFF	TGTGCCAGCAGCGACCAAATAGCCCCCGGGGAGCTGTTTTTT
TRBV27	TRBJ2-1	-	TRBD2	CASSSIAGGPGNEQFF	TGTGCCAGCAGTTCCATAGCGGGAGGGCCGGGGAATGAGCAGTTCTTC
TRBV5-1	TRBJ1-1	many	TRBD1	CASSFEDRATEAFF	TGCGCCAGCAGCTTCGAGGACAGGGCCACTGAAGCTTTCTTT
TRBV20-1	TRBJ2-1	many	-	CSARGITRASDNEQFF	TGCAGTGCTCGAGGAATTACTAGAGCGTCTGACAATGAGCAGTTCTTC
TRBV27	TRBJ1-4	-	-	CASSPVEGVGLFF	TGTGCCAGCAGTCCCGTGGAGGGGGTCGGACTGTTTTTT
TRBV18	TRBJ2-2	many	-	CASSPGGAVLNTGELFF	TGTGCCAGCTCACCTGGGGGAGCGGTACTGAACACCGGGGAGCTGTTTTTT
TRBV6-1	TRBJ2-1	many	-	CASSELIPSALSYNEQFF	TGTGCCAGCAGTGAATTAATTCCGTCGGCTTTATCCTACAATGAGCAGTTCTTC
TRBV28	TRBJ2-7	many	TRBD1	CASRATGTGIYEQYF	TGTGCCAGCAGGGCGACCGGGACAGGTATCTACGAGCAGTACTTC
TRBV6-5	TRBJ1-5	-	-	CASSFDYSPQHF	TGTGCCAGCAGTTTTGATTACTCCCCCCAGCATTTT
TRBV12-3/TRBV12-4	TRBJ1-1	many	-	CASSRTAWEAFF	TGTGCCAGCAGCCGGACGGCCTGGGAAGCTTTCTTT
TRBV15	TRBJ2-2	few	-	CATSRDRVAAPGELFF	TGTGCCACCAGCAGAGATAGGGTCGCCGCTCCCGGGGAGCTGTTTTTT
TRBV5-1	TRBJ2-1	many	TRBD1	CASSLVGQGAREQFF	TGCGCCAGCAGCTTGGTGGGACAGGGGGCTCGAGAGCAGTTCTTC
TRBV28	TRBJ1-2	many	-	CASGVPHYGYTF	TGTGCCAGCGGTGTTCCCCACTATGGCTACACCTTC
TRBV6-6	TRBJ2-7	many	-	CASSYYPPGRNSYEQYF	TGTGCCAGCAGTTACTACCCACCGGGACGCAACTCCTACGAGCAGTACTTC
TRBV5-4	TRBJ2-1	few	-	CASSLAGVISNEQFF	TGTGCCAGCAGCTTGGCAGGGGTCATCAGCAATGAGCAGTTCTTC
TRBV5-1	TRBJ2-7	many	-	CASSGRGNPYEQYF	TGCGCCAGCAGCGGTAGGGGCAACCCCTACGAGCAGTACTTC
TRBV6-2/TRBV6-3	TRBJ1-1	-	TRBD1	CATPRQGGMNTEAFF	TGTGCCACCCCTCGACAGGGGGGGATGAACACTGAAGCTTTCTTT
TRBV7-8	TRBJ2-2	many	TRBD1	CASSHRGTANTGELFF	TGTGCCAGCAGCCACCGAGGGACAGCGAACACCGGGGAGCTGTTTTTT